Detailed here is one T cell receptor (beta chain). The antigen remains undetermined. This table comes from immunoSEQ multiplex PCR, and its TCRdb copy is limited to in-frame clones, with some not included. The sample has approximately 76,000 clones, around 90% seen once. V was trimmed by 5 bases and J by 4 bases, leaving 8 bases between them. Germline loops: CDR1 SGHTA, CDR2 FQGNSA. The CDR3 has 13 residues. The data are from a study of OX40 agonist ivuxolimab in advanced cancers. Across the whole study: Recorded diagnoses for dose-escalation patients were hepatocellular carcinoma, melanoma, renal cell or head and neck cancer. It was permissible to have had prior anti-PD-1, anti-PD-L1 or anti-CTLA-4 therapy, and around 41% had some. Study outcomes and limitations: The mean number of expanded clones was higher in CD8+ T cells than in CD4+.

Sequenced material: CD4+ or CD8+ T cells sorted from blood, taken in a trial of the OX40 agonist ivuxolimab. This clonotype was obtained from an adult with an advanced solid tumor such as melanoma, head and neck, liver or kidney cancer. The genes are TRBV7-2 and TRBJ2-2, with unresolved D. The CDR3 region is CASSQVVTGELFF. In DNA, the CDR3 is TGTGCCAGCAGCCAAGTTGTCACCGGGGAGCTGTTTTTT.